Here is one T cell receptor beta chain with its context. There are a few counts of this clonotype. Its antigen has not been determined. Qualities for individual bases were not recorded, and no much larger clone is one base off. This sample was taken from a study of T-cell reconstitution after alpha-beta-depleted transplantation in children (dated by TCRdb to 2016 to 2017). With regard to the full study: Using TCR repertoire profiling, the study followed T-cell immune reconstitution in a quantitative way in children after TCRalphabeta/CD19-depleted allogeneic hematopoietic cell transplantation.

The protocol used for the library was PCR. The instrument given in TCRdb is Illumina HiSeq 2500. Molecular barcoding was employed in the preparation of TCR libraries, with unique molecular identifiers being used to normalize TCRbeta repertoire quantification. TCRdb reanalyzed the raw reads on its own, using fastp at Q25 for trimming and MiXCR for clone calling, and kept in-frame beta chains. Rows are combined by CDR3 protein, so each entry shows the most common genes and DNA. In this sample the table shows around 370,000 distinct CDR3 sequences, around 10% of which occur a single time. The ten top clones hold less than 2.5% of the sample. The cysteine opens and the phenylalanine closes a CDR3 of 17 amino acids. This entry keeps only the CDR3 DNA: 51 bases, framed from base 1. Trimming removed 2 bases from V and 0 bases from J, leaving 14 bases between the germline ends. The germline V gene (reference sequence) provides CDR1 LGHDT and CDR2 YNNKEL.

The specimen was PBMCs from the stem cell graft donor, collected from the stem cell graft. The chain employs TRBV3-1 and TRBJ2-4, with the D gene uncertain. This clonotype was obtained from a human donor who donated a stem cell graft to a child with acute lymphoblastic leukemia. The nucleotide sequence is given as TGTGCCAGCAGCCAATCCGAGGTTTACCTAGCCAAAAACATTCAGTACTTC. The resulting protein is CASSQSEVYLAKNIQYF.